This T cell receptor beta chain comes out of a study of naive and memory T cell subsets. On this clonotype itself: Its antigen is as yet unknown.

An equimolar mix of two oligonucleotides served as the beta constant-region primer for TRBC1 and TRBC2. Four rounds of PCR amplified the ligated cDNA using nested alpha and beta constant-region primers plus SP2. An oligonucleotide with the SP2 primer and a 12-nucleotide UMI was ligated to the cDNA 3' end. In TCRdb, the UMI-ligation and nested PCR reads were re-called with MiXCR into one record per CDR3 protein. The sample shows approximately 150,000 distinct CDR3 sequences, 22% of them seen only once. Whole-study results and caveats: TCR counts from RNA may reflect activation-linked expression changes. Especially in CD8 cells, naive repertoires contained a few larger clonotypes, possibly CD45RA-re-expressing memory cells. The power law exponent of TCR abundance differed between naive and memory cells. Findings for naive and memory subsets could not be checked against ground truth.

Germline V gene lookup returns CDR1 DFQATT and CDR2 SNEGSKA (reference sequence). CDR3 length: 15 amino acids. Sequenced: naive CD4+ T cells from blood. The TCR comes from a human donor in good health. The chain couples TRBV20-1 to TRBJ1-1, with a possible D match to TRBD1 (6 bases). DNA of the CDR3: TGCGGGACCATTTACAGAGGGGGGAAGAACACTGAAGCTTTCTTT. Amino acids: CGTIYRGGKNTEAFF.